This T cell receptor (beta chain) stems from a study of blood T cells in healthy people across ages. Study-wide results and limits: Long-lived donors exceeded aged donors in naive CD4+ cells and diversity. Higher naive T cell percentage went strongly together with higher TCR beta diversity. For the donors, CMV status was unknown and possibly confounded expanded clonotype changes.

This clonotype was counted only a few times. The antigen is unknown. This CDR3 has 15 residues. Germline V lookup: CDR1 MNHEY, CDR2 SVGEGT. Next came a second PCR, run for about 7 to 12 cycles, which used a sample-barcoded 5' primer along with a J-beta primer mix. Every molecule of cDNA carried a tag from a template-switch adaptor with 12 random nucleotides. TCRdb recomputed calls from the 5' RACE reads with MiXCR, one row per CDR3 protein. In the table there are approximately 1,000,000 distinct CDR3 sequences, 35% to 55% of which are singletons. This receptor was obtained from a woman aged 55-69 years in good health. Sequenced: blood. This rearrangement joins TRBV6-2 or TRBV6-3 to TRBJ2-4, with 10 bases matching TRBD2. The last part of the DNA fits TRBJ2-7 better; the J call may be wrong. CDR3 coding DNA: TGTGCCAGCAGTTACCCCAGCGGGAGGGGGTACGAGCAGTACTTC. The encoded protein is CASSYPSGRGYEQYF.